Below, 16 T cell receptor beta chains from the same sample are listed, as sequenced in a study of blood T cell repertoires in COVID-19. Only in-frame clones appear in the TCRdb table, and some are missing; sequencing was by immunoSEQ multiplex PCR. The data contain around 110,000 clones, 89% of them seen just once; the ten biggest clones take up nearly 5%. Sequencing used peripheral blood. Source of these receptors: a man in his forties with active or convalescent COVID-19.

The rearrangement uses TRBV28 and TRBJ1-2, with D maybe TRBD1 (6 bases). From germline, CDR1 is MDHEN and CDR2 SYDVKM. CDR3 length equals 14 residues. V dropped 4 bases and J dropped 7 bases, with 16 bases sitting between them. The CDR3 loop reads CASSSGRGVGGYTF. CDR3 nucleotide sequence: TGTGCCAGCAGTTCGGGGAGGGGGGTAGGTGGCTACACCTTC.

V is TRBV18 and J is TRBJ1-3, with 7 bases that match TRBD1. J was trimmed by 0 bases and V by 3 bases; bases with no gene match: 5. CDR3 size: 16 residues. Germline CDR1 is KGHSH and CDR2 is LQKENI. CDR3 DNA: TGTGCCAGCTCACCCTACGGACAGGACTCTGGAAACACCATATATTTT. Protein sequence: CASSPYGQDSGNTIYF.

CDR3 nucleotide sequence: TGCGCCAGCAGGGTAGGACTAGCCTACGAGCAGTACTTC. Protein: CASRVGLAYEQYF. The rearrangement uses TRBV5-1 and TRBJ2-7, with 7 bases lining up with TRBD2. Looked up from germline, CDR1 is SGHRS and CDR2 is YFSETQ. Trimming took 5 bases from V and 2 from J; bases not matched to a gene: 4. This CDR3 region has 13 residues.

The CDR3, as DNA: TGTGCCAGCTCACCACCCGACAGGGTCCTCTACGAGCAGTACTTC. Its translation: CASSPPDRVLYEQYF. The J gene is TRBJ2-7, the V gene TRBV18; 7 nucleotides agree with TRBD1. The CDR3 consists of 15 residues. With 0 bases clipped from V and 3 bases from J, the junction kept 5 bases outside the gene matches. The germline CDR1 and CDR2 sequences are KGHSH and LQKENI.

The chain joins TRBV6-5 to TRBJ1-6; D is perhaps TRBD1 (6 bases). The CDR3 has 15 residues. Trimming took off 5 bases at V and 4 bases at J, with 12 bases between the two ends. Germline CDR1 is MNHEY and CDR2 is SVGAGI. CDR3 bases: TGTGCCAGCAGTAAGACGGACAGTTATAATTCACCCCTCCACTTT. It codes for CASSKTDSYNSPLHF.

V and J are TRBV18 and TRBJ2-1, with no clear D. Looked up from germline, CDR1 is KGHSH and CDR2 is LQKENI. V gave up 3 bases and J gave up 6 bases, with 6 bases separating them. The CDR3 extends over 12 amino acids. The CDR3 nucleotides are TGTGCCAGCTCACCCCCCGGCAATGAGCAGTTCTTC. Translated: CASSPPGNEQFF.

The rearrangement uses TRBV19 and TRBJ2-7, with 7 positions matching TRBD1. Germline trimming cut 3 bases from V and 0 bases from J; bases unmatched to any gene: 5. Germline V lookup: CDR1 LNHDA, CDR2 SQIVND (reference sequence). The CDR3 is 15 residues long. In nucleotides, the CDR3 is TGTGCCAGTAGTATTCGCAGGGGGAGCTCCTACGAGCAGTACTTC. This encodes CASSIRRGSSYEQYF.

The chain recombines TRBV7-2 with TRBJ2-4; D is undetermined. The V end lost 2 bases, the J end lost 0 bases, and 5 bases lay between the germline ends. Germline loops: CDR1 SGHTA, CDR2 FQGNSA. The CDR3 runs 14 residues. CDR3 in amino acids: CASSLLAAKNIQYF. The CDR3 nucleotides read TGTGCCAGCAGCTTATTAGCAGCCAAAAACATTCAGTACTTC. Using reference TRBV7-2 and TRBJ2-4 for the parts outside the CDR3, the full variable domain is GAGVSQSPSNKVTEKGKDVELRCDPISGHTALYWYRQSLGQGLEFLIYFQGNSAPDKSGLPSDRFSAERTGGSVSTLTIQRTQQEDSAVYLCASSLLAAKNIQYFGAGTRLSVL.

The chain joins TRBV6-1 to TRBJ2-2; 11 bases are a match to TRBD2. V gave up 4 bases and J gave up 3 bases; unmatched junction bases: 7. CDR1 MNHNS and CDR2 SASEGT come from the germline V gene. The CDR3 sequence is 17 residues long. The CDR3 protein is CASSAGTSGRYTGELFF. The CDR3 coding sequence is TGTGCCAGCAGTGCCGGGACTAGCGGCCGGTACACCGGGGAGCTGTTTTTT.

The chain recombines TRBV24-1 with TRBJ1-2; the D is unclear. V lost 1 base and J lost 4, with 12 bases in between. The CDR3 contains 15 residues. Looked up from germline, CDR1 is KGHDR and CDR2 is SFDVKD. CDR3 in DNA: TGTGCCACCAGTGATTTTAGCCGAAATTCCTATGGCTACACCTTC. This translates into CATSDFSRNSYGYTF.

The chain uses TRBV4-1 and TRBJ2-7; 8 bases match TRBD1. The CDR3 spans 16 residues. Germline values: CDR1 MGHRA, CDR2 YSYEKL. Trimming at V came to 3 bases and at J to 2 bases, leaving 9 bases not matched to a gene. DNA of the CDR3: TGCGCCAGCAGCCACCTTGGACAGGGAAGTCCCTACGAGCAGTACTTC. Translating it yields CASSHLGQGSPYEQYF.

This sequence joins TRBV11-2 and TRBJ2-1; TRBD1 matches at 10 bases. After removal of 7 bases from V and 4 bases from J, the junction contained 4 bases not matched to a gene. The CDR3 is 14 residues long. Germline-derived CDR1 and CDR2 are SGHAT and FQNNGV. CDR3 residues: CASTRQGAYNEQFF. The CDR3 DNA is TGTGCCAGCACTAGACAGGGGGCTTACAATGAGCAGTTCTTC.

The gene calls are TRBV19 and TRBJ1-5, with no clear D. This CDR3 has 15 amino acids. V gave up 4 bases and J gave up 0 bases, with 10 bases separating them. The V gene's germline CDR1 is LNHDA and CDR2 SQIVND (reference sequence). CDR3 nucleotide sequence: TGTGCCAGTAGTAATGTGCGGGATAGCAATCAGCCCCAGCATTTT. Translating gives CASSNVRDSNQPQHF.

The J gene is TRBJ1-3, the V gene TRBV5-1, with D tentatively TRBD1 (5 bases). V gave up 0 bases and J gave up 2 bases, with 6 bases separating them. CDR3 length: 14 residues. The germline V gene encodes CDR1 SGHRS and CDR2 YFSETQ. CDR3 bases: TGCGCCAGCAGCTTGGAGGGGACTGGAAACACCATATATTTT. Its translation is CASSLEGTGNTIYF.

The gene calls are TRBV3-1 (or the pseudogene TRBV3-2) and TRBJ2-1, with TRBD2 identical over 7 bases. The CDR3 is 13 residues long. CDR1 and CDR2 (germline): LGHDT, YNNKEL (reference sequence). V dropped 6 bases and J dropped 7; count of bases not matched to a gene: 6. CDR3 bases: TGTGCCAGCAGGGGCGGGAGAAGGAATGAGCAGTTCTTC. It yields the protein CASRGGRRNEQFF.

The chain uses TRBV4-1 and TRBJ2-7; TRBD1 aligns across 8 bases. Looked up from germline, CDR1 is MGHRA and CDR2 is YSYEKL. J gave up 2 bases and V 5 bases, and 8 bases lay outside the gene matches. CDR3 length equals 15 residues. The CDR3 loop reads CASSFSQGGAYEQYF. CDR3 nucleotides: TGCGCCAGCAGCTTTTCACAGGGGGGAGCCTACGAGCAGTACTTC.